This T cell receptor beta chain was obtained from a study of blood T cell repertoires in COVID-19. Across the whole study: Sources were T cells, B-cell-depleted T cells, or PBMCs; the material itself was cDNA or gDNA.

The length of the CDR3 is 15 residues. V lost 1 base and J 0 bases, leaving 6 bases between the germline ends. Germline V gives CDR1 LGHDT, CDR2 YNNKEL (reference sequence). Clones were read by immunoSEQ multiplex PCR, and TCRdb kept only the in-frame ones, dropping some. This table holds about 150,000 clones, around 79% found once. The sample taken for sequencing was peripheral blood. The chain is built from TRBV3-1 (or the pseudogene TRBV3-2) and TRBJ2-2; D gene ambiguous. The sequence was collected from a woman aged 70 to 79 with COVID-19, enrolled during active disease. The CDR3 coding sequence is TGTGCCAGCAGCCAAGGGGCGTCGAACACCGGGGAGCTGTTTTTT. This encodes CASSQGASNTGELFF.